The rows below give T cell receptor beta chains drawn from one sample of a study of cytomegalovirus exposure and HLA in healthy donors. Clones were sequenced by immunoSEQ multiplex PCR, and TCRdb holds only the in-frame ones, with some missing. This table holds tens of thousands of clones, around 85% found once. Sequenced sample: PBMCs. The receptors originated from a man aged 25-45 years in good health and CMV-seronegative. CDR3s include the opening cysteine and the closing phenylalanine or tryptophan. A D gene is named only where the DNA matches it firmly. Clone size appears in some rows only: once, few, many, or a class for an expanded clone.

TGTGCCAGCAGCCGTTCGACAGGTGAAGAGACCCAGTACTTC	CASSRSTGEETQYF	.	.	TRBV7-6	TRBJ2-5
TGTGCCAGCAGCCAAGATAGCAGGGACACTGAAGCTTTCTTT	CASSQDSRDTEAFF	.	.	TRBV4-2	TRBJ1-1
TGTGCCAGCAGTTTAGTGGGCAACTATGGCTACACCTTC	CASSLVGNYGYTF	.	.	TRBV28	TRBJ1-2
TGTGCCAGCAGCGAACTAGCGGGGGTTGGGTATGAGCAGTTCTTC	CASSELAGVGYEQFF	TRBD2	once	TRBV9	TRBJ2-1
TGCAGCGGGCAGACAGGGCTAGAGGGCTACACCTTC	CSGQTGLEGYTF	TRBD1	few	TRBV29-1	TRBJ1-2
TGTGCCAGCAGCACAAGGGGTGGGCGCAATCAGCCCCAGCATTTT	CASSTRGGRNQPQHF	.	.	TRBV21-1	TRBJ1-5
TGTGCCAGCAGCTTATCTCTGAGGGGTGGGGGCTGGAATGAGCAGTTCTTC	CASSLSLRGGGWNEQFF	.	.	TRBV27	TRBJ2-1
TGTGCCAGCAGCCAAGATCGGACAGGGGGCGCGTCTGGAAACACCATATATTTT	CASSQDRTGGASGNTIYF	TRBD1	few	TRBV4-2	TRBJ1-3
TGTGCCATCAGGGCGACAGGGACCGATGAAAAACTGTTTTTT	CAIRATGTDEKLFF	TRBD1	.	TRBV10-3	TRBJ1-4
TGTGCCAGCGCGGAGGCGTGGCAGACCTCCTACGAGCAGTACTTC	CASAEAWQTSYEQYF	.	.	TRBV6-1	TRBJ2-7
TGTGCCAGCAGTTTAAAACAGGAATATGGCTACACCTTC	CASSLKQEYGYTF	.	.	TRBV28	TRBJ1-2
TGTGCCAGCAGCCTCGGGCAAGCGGGGTCAGTGGAGACCCAGTACTTC	CASSLGQAGSVETQYF	TRBD2	once	TRBV4-2	TRBJ2-5
TGTGCCAGCAGTTCGTGGACAGCTCCTGTTATGAACACTGAAGCTTTCTTT	CASSSWTAPVMNTEAFF	.	.	TRBV27	TRBJ1-1
TGCGCCAGCAGCTTGGGGGACAGGGATGGCAATCAGCCCCAGCATTTT	CASSLGDRDGNQPQHF	TRBD1	.	TRBV5-1	TRBJ1-5
TGTGCCAGCAGCGTAGAAGGCGGCCATAATGAAAAACTGTTTTTT	CASSVEGGHNEKLFF	.	.	TRBV9	TRBJ1-4
TGTGCCAGCTCACAGCTCCGGACAGGGGATGGGTATCAGCCCCAGCATTTT	CASSQLRTGDGYQPQHF	TRBD1	.	TRBV18	TRBJ1-5
TGTGCCAGCAGCCCCCGACAGGGGGGAATAGGTGAAGCTTTCTTT	CASSPRQGGIGEAFF	TRBD1	.	TRBV28	TRBJ1-1
TGTGCCAGCAGCGCCACAGGCACTCATGACTATGGCTACACCTTC	CASSATGTHDYGYTF	.	once	TRBV9	TRBJ1-2
TGTGCCAGCAGCTTAGGCACGGTGAACACTGAAGCTTTCTTT	CASSLGTVNTEAFF	.	.	TRBV13	TRBJ1-1
TGTGCCATCAGTGAGTCGGTTGGGGACACTAGCACAGATACGCAGTATTTT	CAISESVGDTSTDTQYF	.	.	TRBV10-3	TRBJ2-3
TGTGCCAGCAGTTTCGGAGTGGCTTCCTACGAGCAGTACTTC	CASSFGVASYEQYF	.	.	TRBV27	TRBJ2-7
TGTGCCAGCAGTCCCGGGGAGGGCTACACCATATATTTT	CASSPGEGYTIYF	.	.	TRBV2	TRBJ1-3
TGTGCCAGCAGCGTAACAGCCCTGGGGAACACTGAAGCTTTCTTT	CASSVTALGNTEAFF	.	.	TRBV9	TRBJ1-1
TGCGCCAGCAGCTTGGGTACCGGGACAGGGCAAGGCCGGGGGGGCTACACCTTC	CASSLGTGTGQGRGGYTF	TRBD1	.	TRBV5-1	TRBJ1-2
TGTGCCACCAGACAGGGGAGCGGAAACACCATATATTTT	CATRQGSGNTIYF	TRBD1	.	TRBV27	TRBJ1-3
TGTGCCTGGAGTTTCCGGGGCACTGAAGCTTTCTTT	CAWSFRGTEAFF	.	.	TRBV30	TRBJ1-1
TGTGCCAGCAGCTTGGACGGGGGAAACACCGGGGAGCTGTTTTTT	CASSLDGGNTGELFF	.	.	TRBV7-6	TRBJ2-2
TGTGCCACTACCAAAGGGAGTCAGCCCCAGCATTTT	CATTKGSQPQHF	.	.	TRBV2	TRBJ1-5
TGCGCCAGCAGCCAAGAACGCGGGGGATTCACCGGGGAGCTGTTTTTT	CASSQERGGFTGELFF	TRBD2	.	TRBV4-3	TRBJ2-2
TGCGCCAGCAGCTTGCGAGGACAGTGGAGCTCCTACGAGCAGTACTTC	CASSLRGQWSSYEQYF	.	.	TRBV5-1	TRBJ2-7
TGTGCCAGCAGCTTAGCTTTAACTGAAGCTTTCTTT	CASSLALTEAFF	.	.	TRBV7-9	TRBJ1-1
TGTGCCAGTAGTATCGGACAGGTGAACACTGAAGCTTTCTTT	CASSIGQVNTEAFF	TRBD1	.	TRBV19	TRBJ1-1
TGTGCCAGCAGTTTTCCCGATCAGCCCCAGCATTTT	CASSFPDQPQHF	.	.	TRBV27	TRBJ1-5
TGTGCCGGGGCAGTCACAGATACGCAGTATTTT	CAGAVTDTQYF	.	.	TRBV7-8	TRBJ2-3
TGTGCCAGCAGCTTAGGTCAGGGGGACACTGAAGCTTTCTTT	CASSLGQGDTEAFF	TRBD1	few	TRBV11-2	TRBJ1-1
TGTGCCAGTAGTATTAAGGGGCCGGGTATGGTCGGCAATCAGCCCCAGCATTTT	CASSIKGPGMVGNQPQHF	.	.	TRBV19	TRBJ1-5
TGTGCCAGCTCCCCCGCGTACGAGCAGTACTTC	CASSPAYEQYF	.	.	TRBV18	TRBJ2-7
TGCAGCGTTTGGGGACAGGGGATTGGGGAAAAACTGTTTTTT	CSVWGQGIGEKLFF	TRBD1	.	TRBV29-1	TRBJ1-4
TGTGCCAGCAGCGTAGCGGGACTAGCGGGAGAGACCCAGTACTTC	CASSVAGLAGETQYF	TRBD2	.	TRBV9	TRBJ2-5
TGTGCCAGCACGCAGAACAATGAGCAGTTCTTC	CASTQNNEQFF	.	.	TRBV28	TRBJ2-1
TGTGCCAGCAGTTATCAGGGTACGGGTGGAAACACCATATATTTT	CASSYQGTGGNTIYF	.	.	TRBV6-5	TRBJ1-3
TGTGCCAGCAGCCCTCAAGCCTCCTACAATGAGCAGTTCTTC	CASSPQASYNEQFF	.	.	TRBV7-9	TRBJ2-1
TGCGCCAGCAGCTTGGCCCCTAGCGGGGGGCAAGAGACCCAGTACTTC	CASSLAPSGGQETQYF	TRBD2	few	TRBV5-1	TRBJ2-5
TGTGCCAGCTCACCAAAGAGGGCGGCTGGAAACACCATATATTTT	CASSPKRAAGNTIYF	.	.	TRBV18	TRBJ1-3
TGTGCCTGGAGAGCAGGGGGTGATCAGCCCCAGCATTTT	CAWRAGGDQPQHF	TRBD1	once	TRBV30	TRBJ1-5
TGTGCCAGTTCGACCGGGACAGGCAGGAACGAGCAGTACTTC	CASSTGTGRNEQYF	TRBD1	.	TRBV19	TRBJ2-7
TGTGCCAGCAGAGGAACCGGGACAGGGACCTCTGGGGCCAACGTCCTGACTTTC	CASRGTGTGTSGANVLTF	TRBD1	.	TRBV7-9	TRBJ2-6
TGTGCCAGCAGTTTAGCCCGACAGGGTCGAAGCACAGATACGCAGTATTTT	CASSLARQGRSTDTQYF	TRBD1	.	TRBV28	TRBJ2-3
TGTGCCAGCAGTTTATCCCGAGTTACCGGGGAGCTGTTTTTT	CASSLSRVTGELFF	.	few	TRBV27	TRBJ2-2
TGTGCCAGCAGTTTGAGTGCGGGAGCGGGGGGCACTGAAGCTTTCTTT	CASSLSAGAGGTEAFF	.	.	TRBV28	TRBJ1-1
TGTGCCAGCAGTTTTTATACCGGGACAGACTATGGCTACACCTTC	CASSFYTGTDYGYTF	TRBD1	.	TRBV7-9	TRBJ1-2
TGTGCCAGCTCACCACCGGTTCGAGATCAAGAGACCCAGTACTTC	CASSPPVRDQETQYF	.	.	TRBV18	TRBJ2-5
TGCGCCAGCAGCCAAGAGCCTCGGGAAAAACTGTTTTTT	CASSQEPREKLFF	.	once	TRBV4-3	TRBJ1-4
TGCGCCAGCAGCCAAGGGCAGATTAGCAATCAGCCCCAGCATTTT	CASSQGQISNQPQHF	.	.	TRBV4-1	TRBJ1-5
TGTGCTAGTTCAGGGGACAGGGACTACGAGCAGTACTTC	CASSGDRDYEQYF	TRBD1	.	TRBV12-5	TRBJ2-7
TGTGCCAGCAGCTCCCGTACTACCCCCTACGAGCAGTACTTC	CASSSRTTPYEQYF	.	.	TRBV7-9	TRBJ2-7
TGTGCCAGCAGTAACACAGCCTCCCAGGGATCTAACTATGGCTACACCTTC	CASSNTASQGSNYGYTF	.	.	TRBV6-4	TRBJ1-2